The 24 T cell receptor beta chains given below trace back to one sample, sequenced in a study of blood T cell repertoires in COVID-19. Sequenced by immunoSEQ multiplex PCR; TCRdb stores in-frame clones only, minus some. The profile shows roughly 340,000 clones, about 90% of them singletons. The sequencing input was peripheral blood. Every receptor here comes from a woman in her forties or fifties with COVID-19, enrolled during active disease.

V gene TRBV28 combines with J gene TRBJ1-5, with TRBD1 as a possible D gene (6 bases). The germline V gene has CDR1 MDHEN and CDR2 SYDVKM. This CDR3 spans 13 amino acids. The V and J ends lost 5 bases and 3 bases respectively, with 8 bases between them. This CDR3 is CASSRQVNQPQHF. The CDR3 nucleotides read TGTGCCAGCAGTCGACAGGTCAATCAGCCCCAGCATTTT.

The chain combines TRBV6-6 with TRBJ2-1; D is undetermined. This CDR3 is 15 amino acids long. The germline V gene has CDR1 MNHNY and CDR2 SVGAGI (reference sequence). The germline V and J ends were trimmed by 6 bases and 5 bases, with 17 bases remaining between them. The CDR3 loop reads CASSNAARPDNEQFF. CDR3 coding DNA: TGTGCCAGCAGCAACGCCGCTAGACCTGACAATGAGCAGTTCTTC.

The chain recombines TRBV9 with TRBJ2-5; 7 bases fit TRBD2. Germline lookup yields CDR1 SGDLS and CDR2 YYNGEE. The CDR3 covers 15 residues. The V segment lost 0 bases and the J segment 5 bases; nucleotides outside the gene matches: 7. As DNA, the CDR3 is TGTGCCAGCAGCGTAGCTAGGCGCGGGGGTGAGACCCAGTACTTC. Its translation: CASSVARRGGETQYF.

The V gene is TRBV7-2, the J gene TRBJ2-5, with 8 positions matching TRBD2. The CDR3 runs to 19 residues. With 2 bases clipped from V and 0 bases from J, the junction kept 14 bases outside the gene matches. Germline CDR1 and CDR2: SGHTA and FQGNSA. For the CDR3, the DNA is TGTGCCAGCAGCTTAAGAGGACTCACTAGCGGATGGTACCAAGAGACCCAGTACTTC. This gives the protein CASSLRGLTSGWYQETQYF. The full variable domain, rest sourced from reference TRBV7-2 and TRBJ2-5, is GAGVSQSPSNKVTEKGKDVELRCDPISGHTALYWYRQSLGQGLEFLIYFQGNSAPDKSGLPSDRFSAERTGGSVSTLTIQRTQQEDSAVYLCASSLRGLTSGWYQETQYFGPGTRLLVL.

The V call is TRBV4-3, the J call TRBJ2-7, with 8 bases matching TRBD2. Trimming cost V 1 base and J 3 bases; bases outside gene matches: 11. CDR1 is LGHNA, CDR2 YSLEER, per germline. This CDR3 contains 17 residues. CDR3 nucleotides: TGCGCCAGCAGCCAAGGTTTTATAACGGGGGGGGACTACGAGCAGTACTTC. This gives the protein CASSQGFITGGDYEQYF.

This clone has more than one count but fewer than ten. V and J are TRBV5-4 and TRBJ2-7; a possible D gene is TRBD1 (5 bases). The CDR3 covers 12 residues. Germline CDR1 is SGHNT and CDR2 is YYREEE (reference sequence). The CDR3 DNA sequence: TGTGCATCCTCAGGGTTGTCCTACGAGCAGTACTTC. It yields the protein CASSGLSYEQYF.

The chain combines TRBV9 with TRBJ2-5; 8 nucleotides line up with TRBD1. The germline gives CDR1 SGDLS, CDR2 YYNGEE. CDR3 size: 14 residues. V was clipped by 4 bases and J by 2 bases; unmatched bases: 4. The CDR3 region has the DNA TGTGCCAGCAGCCTGGACAGGGAACAAGAGACCCAGTACTTC. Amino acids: CASSLDREQETQYF.

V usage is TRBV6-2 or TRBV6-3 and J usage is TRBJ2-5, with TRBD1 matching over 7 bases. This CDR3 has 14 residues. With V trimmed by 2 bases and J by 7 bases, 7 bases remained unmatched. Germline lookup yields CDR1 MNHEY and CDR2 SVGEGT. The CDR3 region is CASSYGTAYGTQYF. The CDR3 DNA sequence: TGTGCCAGCAGTTACGGGACAGCTTATGGGACCCAGTACTTC.

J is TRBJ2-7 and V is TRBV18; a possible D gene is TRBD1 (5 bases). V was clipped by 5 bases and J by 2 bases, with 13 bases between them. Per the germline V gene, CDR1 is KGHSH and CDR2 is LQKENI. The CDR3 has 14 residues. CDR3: CASSSGRHPYEQYF. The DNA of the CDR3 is TGTGCCAGCTCATCAGGGCGGCACCCCTACGAGCAGTACTTC.

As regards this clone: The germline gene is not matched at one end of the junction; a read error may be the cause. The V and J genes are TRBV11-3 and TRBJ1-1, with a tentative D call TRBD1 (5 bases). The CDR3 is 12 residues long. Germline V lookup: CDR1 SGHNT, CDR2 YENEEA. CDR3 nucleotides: TGTGCCAGCAGCCTCGTGACAGTTTTTCCAAGCTTT. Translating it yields CASSLVTVFPSF.

In nucleotides, the CDR3 is TGCAGTGCTAGTGACAGGGTTTCTCCCTCGAGGGAGCAGTACTTC. Its translation is CSASDRVSPSREQYF. The rearrangement joins TRBV20-1 to TRBJ2-7, with 7 bases matching TRBD1. This CDR3 is built from 15 residues. Germline V gives CDR1 DFQATT, CDR2 SNEGSKA (reference sequence). J lost 7 bases, V lost 3 bases, and 15 bases had no gene match.

The CDR3 loop reads CASSLAFVRNYGYTF. The CDR3 region has the DNA TGTGCCAGCAGCTTGGCATTTGTCAGAAACTATGGCTACACCTTC. This sequence joins TRBV5-8 and TRBJ1-2; no clear D gene. This CDR3 contains 15 residues. Per germline, CDR1 SGHTS and CDR2 YDEGEE. Between the trimmed V and J ends, which lost 0 bases and 2 bases, there was a span of 11 bases.

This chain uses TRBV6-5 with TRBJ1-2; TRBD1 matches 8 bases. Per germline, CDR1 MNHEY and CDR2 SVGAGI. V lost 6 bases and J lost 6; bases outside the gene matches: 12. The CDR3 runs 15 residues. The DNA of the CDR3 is TGTGCCAGCAGAACCCGCGGACAGGGCCTTGATGGCTACACCTTC. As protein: CASRTRGQGLDGYTF.

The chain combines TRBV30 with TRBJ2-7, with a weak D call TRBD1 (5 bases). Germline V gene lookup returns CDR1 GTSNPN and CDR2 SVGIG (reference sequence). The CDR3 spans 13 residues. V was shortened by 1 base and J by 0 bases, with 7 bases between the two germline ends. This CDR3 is CAWSEQVSYEQYF. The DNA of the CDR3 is TGTGCCTGGAGTGAACAGGTCTCCTACGAGCAGTACTTC. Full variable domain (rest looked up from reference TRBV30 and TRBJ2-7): SQTIHQWPATLVQPVGSPLSLECTVEGTSNPNLYWYRQAAGRGLQLLFYSVGIGQISSEVPQNLSASRPQDRQFILSSKKLLLSDSGFYLCAWSEQVSYEQYFGPGTRLTVT.

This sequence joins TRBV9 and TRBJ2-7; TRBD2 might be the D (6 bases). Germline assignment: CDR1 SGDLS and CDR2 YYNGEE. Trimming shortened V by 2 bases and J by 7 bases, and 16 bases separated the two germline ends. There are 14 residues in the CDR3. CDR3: CASSVKGLAGEQYF. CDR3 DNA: TGTGCCAGCAGCGTCAAAGGCCTGGCGGGGGAGCAGTACTTC.

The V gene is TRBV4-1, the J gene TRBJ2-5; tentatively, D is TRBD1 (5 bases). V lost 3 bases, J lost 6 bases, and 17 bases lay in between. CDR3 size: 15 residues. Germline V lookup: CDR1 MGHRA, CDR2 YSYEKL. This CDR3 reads CASSQVGRGLQTQYF. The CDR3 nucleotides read TGCGCCAGCAGCCAGGTTGGAAGGGGATTGCAGACCCAGTACTTC.

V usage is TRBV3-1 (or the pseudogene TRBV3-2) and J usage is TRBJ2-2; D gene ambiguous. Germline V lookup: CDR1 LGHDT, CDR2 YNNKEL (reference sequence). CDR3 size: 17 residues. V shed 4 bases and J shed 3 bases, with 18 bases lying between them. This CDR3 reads CASSPIYGRLDTGELFF. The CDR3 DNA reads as TGTGCCAGCAGCCCCATTTATGGGCGCCTGGACACCGGGGAGCTGTTTTTT.

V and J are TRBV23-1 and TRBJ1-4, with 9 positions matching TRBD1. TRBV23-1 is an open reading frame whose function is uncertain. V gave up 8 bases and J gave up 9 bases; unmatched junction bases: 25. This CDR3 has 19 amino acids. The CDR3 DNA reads TGCGCCAGCCACCAGTTCCCGCGGGACAGGGTGGGATGGCTACAAAAACTGTTTTTT. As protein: CASHQFPRDRVGWLQKLFF.

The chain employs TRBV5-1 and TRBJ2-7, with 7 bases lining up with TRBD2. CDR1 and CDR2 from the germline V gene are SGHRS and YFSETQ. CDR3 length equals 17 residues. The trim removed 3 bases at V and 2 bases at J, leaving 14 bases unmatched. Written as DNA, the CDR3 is TGCGCCAGCAGCTCCAGGTTTCGGGACGGGACTACCTACGAGCAGTACTTC. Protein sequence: CASSSRFRDGTTYEQYF.

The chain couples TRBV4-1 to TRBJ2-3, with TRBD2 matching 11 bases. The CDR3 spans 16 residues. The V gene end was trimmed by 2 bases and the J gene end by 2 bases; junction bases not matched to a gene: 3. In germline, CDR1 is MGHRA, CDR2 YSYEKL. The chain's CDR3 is CASSQLAGGPTDTQYF. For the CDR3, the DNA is TGCGCCAGCAGCCAACTAGCGGGAGGCCCCACAGATACGCAGTATTTT.

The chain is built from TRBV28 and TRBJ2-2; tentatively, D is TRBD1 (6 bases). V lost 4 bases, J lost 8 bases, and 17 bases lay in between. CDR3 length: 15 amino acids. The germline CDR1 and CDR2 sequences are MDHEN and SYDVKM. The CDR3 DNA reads TGTGCCAGCAGTTCCTCGGGCAGGGGAGTAGGGGAGCTGTTTTTT. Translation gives CASSSSGRGVGELFF.

The CDR3 DNA is TGCGCCAGCAGTTTGCCCCACGGGACAGACATCTACGAGCAGTACTTC. Protein product: CASSLPHGTDIYEQYF. The rearrangement joins TRBV5-1 to TRBJ2-7, with 7 nucleotides matching TRBD1. The CDR3 is 16 residues long. CDR1 is SGHRS and CDR2 is YFSETQ in the germline V gene. Trimming removed 5 bases from V and 3 bases from J; junction bases left unmatched: 14.

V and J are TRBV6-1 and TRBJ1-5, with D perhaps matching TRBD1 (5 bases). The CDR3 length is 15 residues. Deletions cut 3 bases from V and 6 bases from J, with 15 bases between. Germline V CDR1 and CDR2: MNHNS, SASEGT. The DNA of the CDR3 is TGTGCCAGCAGTGAGGACACCAGTCGGGTTCAGCCCCAGCATTTT. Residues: CASSEDTSRVQPQHF.

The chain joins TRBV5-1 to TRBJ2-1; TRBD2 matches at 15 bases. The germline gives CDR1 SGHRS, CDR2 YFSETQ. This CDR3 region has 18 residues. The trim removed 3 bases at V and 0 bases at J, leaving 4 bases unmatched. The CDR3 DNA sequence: TGCGCCAGCAGCTCCGGACTAGCGGGAGGGCCCTCCTACAATGAGCAGTTCTTC. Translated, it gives CASSSGLAGGPSYNEQFF.